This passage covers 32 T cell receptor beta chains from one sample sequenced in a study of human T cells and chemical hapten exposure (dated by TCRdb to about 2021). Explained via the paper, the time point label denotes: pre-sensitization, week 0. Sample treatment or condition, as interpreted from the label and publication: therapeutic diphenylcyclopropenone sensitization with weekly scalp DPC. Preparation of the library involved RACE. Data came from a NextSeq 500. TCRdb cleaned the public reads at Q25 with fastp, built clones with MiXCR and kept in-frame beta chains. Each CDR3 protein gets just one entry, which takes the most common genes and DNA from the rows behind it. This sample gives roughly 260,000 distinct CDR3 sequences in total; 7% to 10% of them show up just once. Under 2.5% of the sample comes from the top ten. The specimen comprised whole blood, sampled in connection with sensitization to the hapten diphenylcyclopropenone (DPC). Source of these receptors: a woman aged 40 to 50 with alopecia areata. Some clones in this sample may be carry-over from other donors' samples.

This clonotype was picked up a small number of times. For the CDR3, the DNA is TGTGCCAGCAGTGAAGGGGCTATGCGGAGTGAAGCTTTCTTT. It is translated as CASSEGAMRSEAFF. This chain links TRBV6-1 with TRBJ1-1; D is unresolved. Germline values: CDR1 MNHNS, CDR2 SASEGT. Deletions cut 1 base from V and 7 bases from J, with 13 bases between. The CDR3 runs 14 residues.

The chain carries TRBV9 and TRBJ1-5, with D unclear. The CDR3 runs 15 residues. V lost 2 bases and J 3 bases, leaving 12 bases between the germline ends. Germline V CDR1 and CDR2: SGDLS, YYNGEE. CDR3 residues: CASSVTADPNQPQHF. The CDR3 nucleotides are TGTGCCAGCAGCGTCACCGCGGACCCCAATCAGCCCCAGCATTTT.

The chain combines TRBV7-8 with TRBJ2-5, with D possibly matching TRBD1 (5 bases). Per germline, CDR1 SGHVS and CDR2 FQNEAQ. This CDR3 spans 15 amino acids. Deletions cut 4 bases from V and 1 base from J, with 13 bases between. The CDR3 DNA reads TGTGCCAGCAGCTCCGTTAAGGGGCGCCAAGAGACCCAGTACTTC. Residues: CASSSVKGRQETQYF.

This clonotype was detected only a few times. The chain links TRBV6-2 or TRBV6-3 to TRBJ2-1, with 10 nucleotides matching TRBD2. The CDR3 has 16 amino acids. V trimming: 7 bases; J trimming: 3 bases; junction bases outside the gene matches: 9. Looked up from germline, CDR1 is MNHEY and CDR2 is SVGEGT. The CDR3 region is CASKSTGTSDYNEQFF. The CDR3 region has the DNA TGTGCCAGCAAATCTACCGGGACTAGCGACTACAATGAGCAGTTCTTC.

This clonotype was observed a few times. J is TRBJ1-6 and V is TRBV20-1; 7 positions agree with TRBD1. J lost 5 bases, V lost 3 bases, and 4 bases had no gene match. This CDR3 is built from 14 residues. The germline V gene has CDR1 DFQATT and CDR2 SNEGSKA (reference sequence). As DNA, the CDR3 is TGCAGTGCTAGTCAGGGGACAGATAATTCACCCCTCCACTTT. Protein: CSASQGTDNSPLHF.

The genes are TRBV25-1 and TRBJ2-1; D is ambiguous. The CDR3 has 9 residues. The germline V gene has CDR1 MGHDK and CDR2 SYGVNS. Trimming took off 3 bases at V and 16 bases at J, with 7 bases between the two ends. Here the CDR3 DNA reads TGTGCCAGCAGTGAGGTCGAATTCTTC. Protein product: CASSEVEFF.

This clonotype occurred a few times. As DNA, the CDR3 is TGTGCCAGCAGCTTAAGGTACCAAGAGACCCAGTACTTC. It codes for CASSLRYQETQYF. The J gene is TRBJ2-5, the V gene TRBV7-3; D gene uncertain. The V end lost 1 base, the J end lost 0 bases, and 3 bases lay between the germline ends. The germline V gene has CDR1 SGHTA and CDR2 FQGTGA. The CDR3 has 13 amino acids.

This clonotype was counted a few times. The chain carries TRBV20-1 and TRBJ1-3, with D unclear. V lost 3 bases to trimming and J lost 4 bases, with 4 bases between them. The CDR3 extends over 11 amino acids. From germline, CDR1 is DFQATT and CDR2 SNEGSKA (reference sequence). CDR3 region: CSASWGNTIYF. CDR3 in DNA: TGCAGTGCTAGTTGGGGAAACACCATATATTTT.

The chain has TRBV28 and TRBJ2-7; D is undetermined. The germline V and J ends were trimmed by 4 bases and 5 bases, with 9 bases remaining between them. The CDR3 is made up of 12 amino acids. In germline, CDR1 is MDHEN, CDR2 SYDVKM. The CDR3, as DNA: TGTGCCAGCAGTTCCCACAAGGACGAGCAGTACTTC. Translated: CASSSHKDEQYF.

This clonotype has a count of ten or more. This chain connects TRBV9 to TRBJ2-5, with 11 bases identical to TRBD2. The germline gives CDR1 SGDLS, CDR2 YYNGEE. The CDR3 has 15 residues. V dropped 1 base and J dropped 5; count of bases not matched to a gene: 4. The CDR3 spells CASSVYTSGSETQYF. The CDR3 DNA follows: TGTGCCAGCAGCGTATACACTAGCGGGAGTGAGACCCAGTACTTC.

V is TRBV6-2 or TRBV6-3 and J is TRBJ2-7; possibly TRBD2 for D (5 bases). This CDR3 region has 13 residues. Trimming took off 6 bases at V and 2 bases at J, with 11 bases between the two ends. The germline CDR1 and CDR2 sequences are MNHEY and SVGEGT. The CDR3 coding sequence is TGTGCCAGCAGCCGACGGGGAACCTACGAGCAGTACTTC. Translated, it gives CASSRRGTYEQYF.

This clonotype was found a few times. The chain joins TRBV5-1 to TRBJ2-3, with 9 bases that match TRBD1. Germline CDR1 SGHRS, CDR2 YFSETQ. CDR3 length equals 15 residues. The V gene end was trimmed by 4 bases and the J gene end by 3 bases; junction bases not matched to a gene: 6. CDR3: CASSQTGTGTDTQYF. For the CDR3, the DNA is TGCGCCAGCAGCCAAACCGGGACAGGGACAGATACGCAGTATTTT. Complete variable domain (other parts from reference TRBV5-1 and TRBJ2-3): KAGVTQTPRYLIKTRGQQVTLSCSPISGHRSVSWYQQTPGQGLQFLFEYFSETQRNKGNFPGRFSGRQFSNSRSEMNVSTLELGDSALYLCASSQTGTGTDTQYFGPGTRLTVL.

DNA of the CDR3: TGTGCCTGGAGTGTGGGCGGACTAGCCACAGATACGCAGTATTTT. This sequence encodes CAWSVGGLATDTQYF. This chain links TRBV30 with TRBJ2-3; 8 positions agree with TRBD2. V lost 0 bases, J lost 2 bases, and 4 bases stayed unmatched. There are 15 residues in the CDR3. From germline, CDR1 is GTSNPN and CDR2 SVGIG (reference sequence). Based on the CDR3 plus reference TRBV30 and TRBJ2-3, the full variable domain is SQTIHQWPATLVQPVGSPLSLECTVEGTSNPNLYWYRQAAGRGLQLLFYSVGIGQISSEVPQNLSASRPQDRQFILSSKKLLLSDSGFYLCAWSVGGLATDTQYFGPGTRLTVL.

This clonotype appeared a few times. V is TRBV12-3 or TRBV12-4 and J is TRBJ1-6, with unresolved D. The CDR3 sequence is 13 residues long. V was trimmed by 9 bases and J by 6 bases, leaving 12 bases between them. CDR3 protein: CASSKFGNSPLHF. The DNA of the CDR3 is TGTGCCAGTTCCAAATTCGGTAATTCACCCCTCCACTTT.

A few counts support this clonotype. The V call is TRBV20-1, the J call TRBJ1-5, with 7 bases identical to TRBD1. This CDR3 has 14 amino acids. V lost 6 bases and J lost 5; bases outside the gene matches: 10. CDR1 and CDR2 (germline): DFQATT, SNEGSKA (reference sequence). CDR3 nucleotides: TGCAGTGCACTTGACAGGGAGAGCGATCAGCCCCAGCATTTT. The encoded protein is CSALDRESDQPQHF.

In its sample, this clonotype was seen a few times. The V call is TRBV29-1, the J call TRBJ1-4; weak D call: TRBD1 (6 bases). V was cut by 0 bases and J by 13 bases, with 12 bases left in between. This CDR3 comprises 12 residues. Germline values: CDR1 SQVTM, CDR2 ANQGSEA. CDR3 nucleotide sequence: TGCAGCGTTGAAGATTGGGGGCAGCCACTGTTTTTT. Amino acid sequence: CSVEDWGQPLFF.

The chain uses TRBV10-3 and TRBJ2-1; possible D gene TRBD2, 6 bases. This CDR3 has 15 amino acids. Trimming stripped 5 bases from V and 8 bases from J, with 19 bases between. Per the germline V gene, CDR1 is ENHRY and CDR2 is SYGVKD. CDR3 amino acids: CAISQGLAPGDEQFF. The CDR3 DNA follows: TGTGCCATCAGTCAAGGGCTAGCGCCAGGCGATGAGCAGTTCTTC.

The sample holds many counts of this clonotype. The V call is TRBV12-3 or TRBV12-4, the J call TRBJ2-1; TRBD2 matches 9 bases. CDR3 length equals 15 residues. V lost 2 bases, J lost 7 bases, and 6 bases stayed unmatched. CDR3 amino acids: CASSLIGGRANEQFF. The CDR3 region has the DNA TGTGCCAGCAGTTTAATTGGCGGGAGGGCAAATGAGCAGTTCTTC.

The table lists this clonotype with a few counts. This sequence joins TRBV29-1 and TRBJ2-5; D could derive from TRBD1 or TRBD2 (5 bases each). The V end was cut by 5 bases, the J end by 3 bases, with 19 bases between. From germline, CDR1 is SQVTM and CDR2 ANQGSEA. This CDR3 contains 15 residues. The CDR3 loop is CSVTRWGSAEETQYF. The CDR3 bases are TGCAGCGTTACGCGATGGGGGAGTGCAGAAGAGACCCAGTACTTC.

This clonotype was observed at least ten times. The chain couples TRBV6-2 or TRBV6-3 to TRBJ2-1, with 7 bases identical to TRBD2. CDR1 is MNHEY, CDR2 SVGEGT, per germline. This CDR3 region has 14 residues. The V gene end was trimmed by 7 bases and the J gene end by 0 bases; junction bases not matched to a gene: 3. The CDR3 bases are TGTGCCAGCAAAGGCGGGAGCTCCTACAATGAGCAGTTCTTC. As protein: CASKGGSSYNEQFF.

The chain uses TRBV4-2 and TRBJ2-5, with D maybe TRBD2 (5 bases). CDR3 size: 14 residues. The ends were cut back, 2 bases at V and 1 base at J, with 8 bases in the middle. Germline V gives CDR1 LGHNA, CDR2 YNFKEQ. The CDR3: CASSQIASQETQYF. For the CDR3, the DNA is TGTGCCAGCAGCCAAATAGCGTCCCAAGAGACCCAGTACTTC.

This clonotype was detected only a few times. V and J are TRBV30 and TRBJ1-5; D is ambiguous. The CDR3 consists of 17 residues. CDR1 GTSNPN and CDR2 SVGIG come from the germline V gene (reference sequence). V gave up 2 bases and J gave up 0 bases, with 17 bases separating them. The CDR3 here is CAWSTTRRTYSNQPQHF. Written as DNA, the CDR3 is TGTGCCTGGAGTACCACCAGGCGAACTTATAGCAATCAGCCCCAGCATTTT.

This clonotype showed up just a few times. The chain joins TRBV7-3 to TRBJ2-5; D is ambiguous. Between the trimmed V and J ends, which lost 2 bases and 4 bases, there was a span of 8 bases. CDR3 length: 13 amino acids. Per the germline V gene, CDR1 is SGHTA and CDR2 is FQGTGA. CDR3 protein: CASSLGLAETQYF. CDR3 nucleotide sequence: TGTGCCAGCAGCTTAGGTCTCGCAGAGACCCAGTACTTC.

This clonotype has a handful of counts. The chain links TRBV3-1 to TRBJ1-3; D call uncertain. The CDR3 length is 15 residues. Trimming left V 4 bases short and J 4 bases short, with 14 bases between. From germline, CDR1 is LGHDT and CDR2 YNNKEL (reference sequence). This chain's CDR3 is CASSLIRVGGNTIYF. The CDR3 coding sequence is TGTGCCAGCAGCCTAATAAGAGTGGGCGGAAACACCATATATTTT.

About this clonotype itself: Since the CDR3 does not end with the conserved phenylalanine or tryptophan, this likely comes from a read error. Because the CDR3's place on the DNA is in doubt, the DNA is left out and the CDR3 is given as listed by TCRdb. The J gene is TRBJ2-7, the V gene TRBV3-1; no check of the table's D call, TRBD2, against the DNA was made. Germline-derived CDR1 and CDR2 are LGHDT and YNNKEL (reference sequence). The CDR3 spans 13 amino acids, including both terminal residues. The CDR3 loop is CASSFGTSGTLSL.

CDR3 sequence reads: CASSPDGRGELFF. The CDR3 DNA is TGTGCCAGCAGCCCTGATGGACGCGGGGAGCTGTTTTTT. J is TRBJ2-2 and V is TRBV9; no clear D gene. This CDR3 has 13 residues. V was trimmed by 4 bases and J by 7 bases, leaving 11 bases between them. CDR1 SGDLS and CDR2 YYNGEE come from the germline V gene.

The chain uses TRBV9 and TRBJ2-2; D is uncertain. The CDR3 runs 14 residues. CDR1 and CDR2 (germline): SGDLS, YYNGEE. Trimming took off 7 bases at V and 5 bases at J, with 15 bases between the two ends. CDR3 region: CASAFVRRTGELFF. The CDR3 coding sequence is TGTGCCAGCGCCTTTGTTAGGCGAACCGGGGAGCTGTTTTTT.

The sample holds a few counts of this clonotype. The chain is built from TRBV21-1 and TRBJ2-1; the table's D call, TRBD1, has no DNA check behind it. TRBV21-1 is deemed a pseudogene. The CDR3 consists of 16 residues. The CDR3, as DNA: TGTGCCAGCAGCCGGGGTCGGACAGGCACTTACAATGAGCAGTTCTTC. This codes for CASSRGRTGTYNEQFF.

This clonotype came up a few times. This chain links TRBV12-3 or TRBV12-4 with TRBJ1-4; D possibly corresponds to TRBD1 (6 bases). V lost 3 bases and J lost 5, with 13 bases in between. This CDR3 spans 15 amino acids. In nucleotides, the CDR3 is TGTGCCAGCAGTTTCCCGACAGGCGGAAATGAAAAACTGTTTTTT. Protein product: CASSFPTGGNEKLFF.

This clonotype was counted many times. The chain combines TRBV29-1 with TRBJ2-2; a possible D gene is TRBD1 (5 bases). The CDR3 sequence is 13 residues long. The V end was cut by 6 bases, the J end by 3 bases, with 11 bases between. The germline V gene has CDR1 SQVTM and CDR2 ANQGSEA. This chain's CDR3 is CSVCQGDTGELFF. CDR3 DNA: TGCAGCGTATGTCAGGGCGACACCGGGGAGCTGTTTTTT.

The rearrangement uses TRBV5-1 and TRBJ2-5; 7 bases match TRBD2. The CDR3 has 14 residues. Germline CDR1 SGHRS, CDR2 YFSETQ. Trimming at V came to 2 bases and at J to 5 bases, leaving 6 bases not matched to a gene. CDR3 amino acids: CASSFSPGGETQYF. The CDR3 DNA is TGCGCCAGCAGCTTTTCTCCGGGAGGCGAGACCCAGTACTTC.

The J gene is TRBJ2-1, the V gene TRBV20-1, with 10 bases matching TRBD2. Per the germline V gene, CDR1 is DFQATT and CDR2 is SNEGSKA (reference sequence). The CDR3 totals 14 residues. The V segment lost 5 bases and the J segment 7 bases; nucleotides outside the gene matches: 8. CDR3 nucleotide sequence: TGCAGTGCTCTTACTAGCGGGAAGGGGAATGAGCAGTTCTTC. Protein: CSALTSGKGNEQFF.